The present entry profiles one TCR beta chain with its context. What it recognizes is unknown. Libraries were prepared by immunoSEQ multiplex PCR; TCRdb keeps only in-frame clonotypes and omits some of them. The sample has some 10,000 clones; roughly 70% are singletons. Germline V lookup: CDR1 MNHNS, CDR2 SASEGT. The CDR3 length is 14 residues. With 3 bases removed from V and 6 bases from J, the gap between germline ends came to 12 bases. This entry belongs to a study of regulatory dendritic cells for organ transplantation. Study conclusions and caveats: Between individuals, the alloreactive memory CD8+ T cell pool differed considerably. Naive CD4+ and CD8+ repertoires were highly diverse; memory CD8+ was most oligoclonal.

CD4+ or CD8+ T cells were sorted as naive CD45RA+ or memory CD45RO+. The sequence was obtained from a human donor in good health. The specimen sequenced was memory CD8+ T cells from blood. Indicated subset: CD45RO+ memory T cells. The chain joins TRBV6-1 to TRBJ2-1, with D perhaps TRBD2 (6 bases). The DNA for the CDR3 is TGTGCCAGCAGTGAGGGGGGTTGGGGCAATGAGCAGTTCTTC. Amino acid sequence: CASSEGGWGNEQFF.